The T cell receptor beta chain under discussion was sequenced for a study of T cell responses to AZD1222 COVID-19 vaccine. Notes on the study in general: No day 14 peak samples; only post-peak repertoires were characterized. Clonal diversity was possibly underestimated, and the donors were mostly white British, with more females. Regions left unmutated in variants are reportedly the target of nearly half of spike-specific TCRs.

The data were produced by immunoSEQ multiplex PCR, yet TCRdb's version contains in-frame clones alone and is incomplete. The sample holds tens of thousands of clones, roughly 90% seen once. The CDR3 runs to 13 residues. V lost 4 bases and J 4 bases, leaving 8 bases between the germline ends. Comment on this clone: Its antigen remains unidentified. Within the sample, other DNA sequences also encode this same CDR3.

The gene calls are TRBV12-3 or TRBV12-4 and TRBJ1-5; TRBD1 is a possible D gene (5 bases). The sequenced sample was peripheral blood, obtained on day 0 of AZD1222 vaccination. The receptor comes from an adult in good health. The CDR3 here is CASSSDRNQPQHF. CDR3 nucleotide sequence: TGTGCCAGCAGTTCTGACAGAAATCAGCCCCAGCATTTT.